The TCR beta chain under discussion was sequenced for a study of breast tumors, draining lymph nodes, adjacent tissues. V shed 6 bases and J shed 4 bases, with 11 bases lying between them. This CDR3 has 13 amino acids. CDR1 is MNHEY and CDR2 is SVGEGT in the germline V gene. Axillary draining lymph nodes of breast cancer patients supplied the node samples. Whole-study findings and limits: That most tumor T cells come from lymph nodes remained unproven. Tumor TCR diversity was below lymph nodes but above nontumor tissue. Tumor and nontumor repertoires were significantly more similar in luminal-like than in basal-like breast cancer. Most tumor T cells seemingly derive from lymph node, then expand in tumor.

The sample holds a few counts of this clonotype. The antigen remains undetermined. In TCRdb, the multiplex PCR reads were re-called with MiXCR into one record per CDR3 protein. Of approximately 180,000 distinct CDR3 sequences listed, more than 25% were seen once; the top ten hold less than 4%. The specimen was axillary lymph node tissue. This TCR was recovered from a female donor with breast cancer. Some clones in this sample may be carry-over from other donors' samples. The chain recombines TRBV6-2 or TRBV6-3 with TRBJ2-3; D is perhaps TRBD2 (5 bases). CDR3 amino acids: CASRLPGSDTQYF. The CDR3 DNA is TGTGCCAGCAGACTCCCGGGGTCAGATACGCAGTATTTT.